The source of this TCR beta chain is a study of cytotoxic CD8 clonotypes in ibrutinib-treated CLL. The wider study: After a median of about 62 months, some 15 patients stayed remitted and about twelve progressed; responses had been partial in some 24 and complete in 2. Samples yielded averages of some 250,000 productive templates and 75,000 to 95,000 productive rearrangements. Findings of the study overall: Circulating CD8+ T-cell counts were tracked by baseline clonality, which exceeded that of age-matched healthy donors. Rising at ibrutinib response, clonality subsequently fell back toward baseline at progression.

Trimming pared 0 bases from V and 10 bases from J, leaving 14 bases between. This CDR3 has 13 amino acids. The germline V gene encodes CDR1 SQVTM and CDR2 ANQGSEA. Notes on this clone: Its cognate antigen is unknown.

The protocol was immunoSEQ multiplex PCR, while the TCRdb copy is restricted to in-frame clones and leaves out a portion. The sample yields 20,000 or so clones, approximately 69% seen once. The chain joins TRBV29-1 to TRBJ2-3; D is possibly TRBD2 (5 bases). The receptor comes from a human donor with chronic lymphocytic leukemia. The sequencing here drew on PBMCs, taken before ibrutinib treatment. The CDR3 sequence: CSVEDPSGYAQYF. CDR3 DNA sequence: TGCAGCGTTGAAGATCCTTCGGGGTACGCGCAGTATTTT.